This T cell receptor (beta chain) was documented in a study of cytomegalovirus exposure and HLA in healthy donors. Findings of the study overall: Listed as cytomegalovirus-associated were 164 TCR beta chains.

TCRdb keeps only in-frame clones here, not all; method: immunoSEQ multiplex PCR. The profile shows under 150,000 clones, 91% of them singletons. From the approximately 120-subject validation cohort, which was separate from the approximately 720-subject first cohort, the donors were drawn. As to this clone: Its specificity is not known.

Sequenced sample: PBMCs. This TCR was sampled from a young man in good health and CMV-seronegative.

CDR3 sequence (DNA): TGTGCCTGGAGCGGGGCGGGAGGGCACACCGGGGAGCTGTTTTTT. Amino acid sequence: CAWSGAGGHTGELFF. The rearrangement uses TRBV30 and TRBJ2-2, with 9 positions matching TRBD2. After removal of 3 bases from V and 3 bases from J, the junction contained 5 bases not matched to a gene. Germline CDR1 reads GTSNPN; CDR2 reads SVGIG (reference sequence). The length of the CDR3 is 15 residues.